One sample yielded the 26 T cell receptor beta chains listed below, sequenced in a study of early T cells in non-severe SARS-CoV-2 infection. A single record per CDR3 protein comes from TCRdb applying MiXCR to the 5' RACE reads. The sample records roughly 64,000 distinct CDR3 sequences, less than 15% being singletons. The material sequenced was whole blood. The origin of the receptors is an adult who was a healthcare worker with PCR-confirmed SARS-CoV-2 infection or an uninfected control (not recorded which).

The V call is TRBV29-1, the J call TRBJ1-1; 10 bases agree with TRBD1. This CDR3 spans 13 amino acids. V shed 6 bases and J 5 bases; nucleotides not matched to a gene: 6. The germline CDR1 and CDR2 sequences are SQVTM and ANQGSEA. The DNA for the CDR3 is TGCAGCGTGGGACAGGGGCTGGGGACTGAAGCTTTCTTT. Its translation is CSVGQGLGTEAFF. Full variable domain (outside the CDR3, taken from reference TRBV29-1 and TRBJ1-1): SAVISQKPSRDICQRGTSLTIQCQVDSQVTMMFWYRQQPGQSLTLIATANQGSEATYESGFVIDKFPISRPNLTFSTLTVSNMSPEDSSIYLCSVGQGLGTEAFFGQGTRLTVV.

CDR3 loop: CASSFSGGELFF. The CDR3 DNA follows: TGTGCCAGCAGTTTTAGCGGCGGGGAGCTGTTTTTT. The rearrangement joins TRBV12-3 or TRBV12-4 to TRBJ2-2; possibly TRBD2 for D (6 bases). Trimming removed 3 bases from V and 7 bases from J, with 6 bases in between. CDR3 size: 12 residues.

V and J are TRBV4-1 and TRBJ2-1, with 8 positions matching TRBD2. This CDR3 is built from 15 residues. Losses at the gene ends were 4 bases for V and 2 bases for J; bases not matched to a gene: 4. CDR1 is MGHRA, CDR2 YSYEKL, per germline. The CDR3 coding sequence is TGCGCCAGCAGCCCTCAGCGGGGGACCTACAATGAGCAGTTCTTC. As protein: CASSPQRGTYNEQFF.

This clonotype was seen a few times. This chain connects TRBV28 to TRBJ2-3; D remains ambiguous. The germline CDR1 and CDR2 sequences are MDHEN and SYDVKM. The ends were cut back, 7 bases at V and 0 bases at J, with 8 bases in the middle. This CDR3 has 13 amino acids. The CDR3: CASTGVSTDTQYF. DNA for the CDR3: TGTGCCAGCACTGGGGTTAGCACAGATACGCAGTATTTT.

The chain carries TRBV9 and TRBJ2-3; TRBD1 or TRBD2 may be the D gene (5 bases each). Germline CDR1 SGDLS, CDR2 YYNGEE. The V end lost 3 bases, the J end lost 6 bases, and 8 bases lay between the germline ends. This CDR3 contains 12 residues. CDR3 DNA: TGTGCCAGCAGCGCCGAGGGGGATACGCAGTATTTT. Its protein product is CASSAEGDTQYF.

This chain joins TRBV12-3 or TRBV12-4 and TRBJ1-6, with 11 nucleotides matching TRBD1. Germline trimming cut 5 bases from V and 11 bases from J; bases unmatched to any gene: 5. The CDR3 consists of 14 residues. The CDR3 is CASSPGTGGAPLHF. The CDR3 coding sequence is TGTGCCAGCAGTCCCGGGACAGGGGGGGCACCCCTCCACTTT.

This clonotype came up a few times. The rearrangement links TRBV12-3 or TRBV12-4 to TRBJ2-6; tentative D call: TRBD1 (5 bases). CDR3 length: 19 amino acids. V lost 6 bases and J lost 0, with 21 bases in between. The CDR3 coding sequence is TGTGCCAGCAGCCAGACCCGCGACAGCGATTCCTCTGGGGCCAACGTCCTGACTTTC. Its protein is CASSQTRDSDSSGANVLTF.

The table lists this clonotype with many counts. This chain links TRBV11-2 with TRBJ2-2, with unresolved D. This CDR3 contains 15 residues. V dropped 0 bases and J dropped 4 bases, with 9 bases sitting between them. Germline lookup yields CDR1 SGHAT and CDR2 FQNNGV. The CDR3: CASSLDITVTGELFF. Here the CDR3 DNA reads TGTGCCAGCAGCTTAGATATTACAGTCACCGGGGAGCTGTTTTTT.

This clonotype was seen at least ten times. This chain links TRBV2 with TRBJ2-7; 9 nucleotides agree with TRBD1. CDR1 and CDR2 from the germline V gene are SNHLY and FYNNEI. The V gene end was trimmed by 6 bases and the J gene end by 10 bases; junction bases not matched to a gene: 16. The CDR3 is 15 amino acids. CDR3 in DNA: TGTGCCAGCAGAGAACCGGGACAGGGATCCGCCGGTCAGTACTTC. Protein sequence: CASREPGQGSAGQYF.

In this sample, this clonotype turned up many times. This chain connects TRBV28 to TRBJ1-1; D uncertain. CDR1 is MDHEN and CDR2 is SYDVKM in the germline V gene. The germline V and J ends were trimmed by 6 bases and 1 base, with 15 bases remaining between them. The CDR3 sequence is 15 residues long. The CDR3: CASSPWRAANTEAFF. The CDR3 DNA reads TGTGCCAGCAGCCCATGGAGGGCCGCGAACACTGAAGCTTTCTTT.

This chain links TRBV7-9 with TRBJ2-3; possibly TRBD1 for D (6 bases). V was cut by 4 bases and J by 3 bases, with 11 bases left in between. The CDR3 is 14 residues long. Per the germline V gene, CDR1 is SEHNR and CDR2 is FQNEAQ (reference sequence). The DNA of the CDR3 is TGTGCCAGCAGCTCCAGGGGTGTTACAGATACGCAGTATTTT. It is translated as CASSSRGVTDTQYF.

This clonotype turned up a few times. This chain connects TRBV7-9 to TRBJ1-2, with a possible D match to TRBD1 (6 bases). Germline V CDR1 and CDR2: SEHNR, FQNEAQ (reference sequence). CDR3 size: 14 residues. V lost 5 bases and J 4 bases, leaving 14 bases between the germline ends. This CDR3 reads CASSPQGTLYGYTF. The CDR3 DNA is TGTGCCAGCAGCCCGCAGGGGACACTCTATGGCTACACCTTC.

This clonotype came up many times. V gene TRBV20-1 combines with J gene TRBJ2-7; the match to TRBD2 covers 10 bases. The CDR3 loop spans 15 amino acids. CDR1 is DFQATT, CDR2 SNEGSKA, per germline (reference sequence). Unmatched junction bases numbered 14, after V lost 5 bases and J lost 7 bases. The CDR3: CSASPLAGNPGEQYF. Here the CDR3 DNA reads TGCAGTGCTTCCCCACTAGCGGGGAATCCGGGGGAGCAGTACTTC.

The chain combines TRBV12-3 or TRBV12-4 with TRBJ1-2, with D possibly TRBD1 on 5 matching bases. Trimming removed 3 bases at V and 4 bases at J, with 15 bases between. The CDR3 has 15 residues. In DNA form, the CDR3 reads TGTGCCAGCAGTTTCTCGCGTGGGACCCTCTATGGCTACACCTTC. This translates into CASSFSRGTLYGYTF.

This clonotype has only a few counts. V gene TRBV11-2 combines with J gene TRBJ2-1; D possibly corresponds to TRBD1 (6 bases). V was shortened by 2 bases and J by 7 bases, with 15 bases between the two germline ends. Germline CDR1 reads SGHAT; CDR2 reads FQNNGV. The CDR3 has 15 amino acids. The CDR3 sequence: CASSLSVGAVNEQFF. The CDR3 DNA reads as TGTGCCAGCAGCTTATCAGTGGGGGCGGTGAATGAGCAGTTCTTC.

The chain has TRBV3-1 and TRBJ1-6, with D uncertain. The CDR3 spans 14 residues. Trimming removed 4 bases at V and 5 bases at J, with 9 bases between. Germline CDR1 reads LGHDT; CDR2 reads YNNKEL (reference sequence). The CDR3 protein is CASSPMVNNSPLHF. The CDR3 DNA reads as TGTGCCAGCAGCCCCATGGTTAATAATTCACCCCTCCACTTT.

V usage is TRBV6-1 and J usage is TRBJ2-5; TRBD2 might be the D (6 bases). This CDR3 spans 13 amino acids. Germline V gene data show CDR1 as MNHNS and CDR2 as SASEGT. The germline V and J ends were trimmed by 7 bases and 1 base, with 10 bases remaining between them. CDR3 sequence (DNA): TGTGCCAGCATGACCGGGGGCCAAGAGACCCAGTACTTC. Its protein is CASMTGGQETQYF.

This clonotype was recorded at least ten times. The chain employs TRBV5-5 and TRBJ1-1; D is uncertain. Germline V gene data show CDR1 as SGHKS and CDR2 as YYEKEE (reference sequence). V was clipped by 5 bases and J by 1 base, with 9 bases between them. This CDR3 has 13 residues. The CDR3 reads CASRWGRNTEAFF. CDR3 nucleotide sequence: TGTGCCAGCAGATGGGGTCGGAACACTGAAGCTTTCTTT. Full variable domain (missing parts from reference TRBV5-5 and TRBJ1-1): DAGVTQSPTHLIKTRGQQVTLRCSPISGHKSVSWYQQVLGQGPQFIFQYYEKEERGRGNFPDRFSARQFPNYSSELNVNALLLGDSALYLCASRWGRNTEAFFGQGTRLTVV.

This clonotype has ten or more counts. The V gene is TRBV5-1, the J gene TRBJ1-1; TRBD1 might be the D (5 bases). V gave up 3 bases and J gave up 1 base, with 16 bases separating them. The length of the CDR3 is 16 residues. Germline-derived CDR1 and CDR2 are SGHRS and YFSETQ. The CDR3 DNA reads TGCGCCAGCAGCTCCCGCGGGGCAGGGCGGAACACTGAAGCTTTCTTT. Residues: CASSSRGAGRNTEAFF.

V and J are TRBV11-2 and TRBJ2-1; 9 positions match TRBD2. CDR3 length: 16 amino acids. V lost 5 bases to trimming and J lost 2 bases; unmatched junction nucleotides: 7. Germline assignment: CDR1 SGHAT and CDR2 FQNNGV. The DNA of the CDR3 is TGTGCCAGCAGCCTAGGAGCGGGGGGAACCTACAATGAGCAGTTCTTC. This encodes CASSLGAGGTYNEQFF. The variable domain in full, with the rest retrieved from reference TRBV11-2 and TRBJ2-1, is EAGVAQSPRYKIIEKRQSVAFWCNPISGHATLYWYQQILGQGPKLLIQFQNNGVVDDSQLPKDRFSAERLKGVDSTLKIQPAKLEDSAVYLCASSLGAGGTYNEQFFGPGTRLTVL.

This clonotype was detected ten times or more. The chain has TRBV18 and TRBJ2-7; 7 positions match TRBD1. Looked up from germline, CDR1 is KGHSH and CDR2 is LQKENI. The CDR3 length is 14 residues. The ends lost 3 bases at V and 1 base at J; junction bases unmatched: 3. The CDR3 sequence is CASSPRQGSYEQYF. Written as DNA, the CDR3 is TGTGCCAGCTCACCTCGACAGGGTTCCTACGAGCAGTACTTC. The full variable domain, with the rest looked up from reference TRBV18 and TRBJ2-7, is NAGVMQNPRHLVRRRGQEARLRCSPMKGHSHVYWYRQLPEEGLKFMVYLQKENIIDESGMPKERFSAEFPKEGPSILRIQQVVRGDSAAYFCASSPRQGSYEQYFGPGTRLTVT.

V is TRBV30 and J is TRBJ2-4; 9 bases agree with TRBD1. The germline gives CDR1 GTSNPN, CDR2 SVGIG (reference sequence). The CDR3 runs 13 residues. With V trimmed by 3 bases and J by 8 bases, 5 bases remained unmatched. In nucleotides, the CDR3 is TGTGCCTGGAGCCAACAGGGGGCTGACATTCAGTACTTC. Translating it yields CAWSQQGADIQYF. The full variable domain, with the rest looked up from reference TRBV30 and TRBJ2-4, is SQTIHQWPATLVQPVGSPLSLECTVEGTSNPNLYWYRQAAGRGLQLLFYSVGIGQISSEVPQNLSASRPQDRQFILSSKKLLLSDSGFYLCAWSQQGADIQYFGAGTRLSVL.

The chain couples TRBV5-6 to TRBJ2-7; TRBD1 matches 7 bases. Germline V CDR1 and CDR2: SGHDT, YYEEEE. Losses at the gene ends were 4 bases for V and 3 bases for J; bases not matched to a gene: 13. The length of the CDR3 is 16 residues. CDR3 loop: CASSPAWTGRYYEQYF. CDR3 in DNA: TGTGCCAGCAGCCCGGCATGGACAGGAAGGTACTACGAGCAGTACTTC.

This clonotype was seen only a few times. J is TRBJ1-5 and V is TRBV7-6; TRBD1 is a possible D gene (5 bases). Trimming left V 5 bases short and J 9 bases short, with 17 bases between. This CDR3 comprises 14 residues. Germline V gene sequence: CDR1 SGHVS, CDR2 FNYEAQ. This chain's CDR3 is CASSETGGLTPQHF. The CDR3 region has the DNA TGTGCCAGCAGCGAAACAGGCGGCCTGACGCCCCAGCATTTT.

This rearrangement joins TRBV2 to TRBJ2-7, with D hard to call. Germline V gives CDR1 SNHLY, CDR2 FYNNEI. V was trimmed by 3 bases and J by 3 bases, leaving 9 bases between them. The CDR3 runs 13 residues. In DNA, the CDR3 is TGTGCCAGCAGTGACGGAGTCCTCTACGAGCAGTACTTC. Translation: CASSDGVLYEQYF.

CDR3: CASSEEVDRVEGYTF. In nucleotides, the CDR3 is TGTGCCAGCAGTGAAGAAGTCGACAGGGTTGAGGGCTACACCTTC. V usage is TRBV2 and J usage is TRBJ1-2; 7 bases are a match to TRBD1. Germline V gives CDR1 SNHLY, CDR2 FYNNEI. The CDR3 sequence is 15 residues long. The V segment lost 1 base and the J segment 8 bases; nucleotides outside the gene matches: 10.